A single sample gave rise to the 23 T cell receptor beta chains below, sequenced in a study of PD-1 blockade in classical Hodgkin lymphoma. All patients relapsed after autologous stem cell transplantation, and brentuximab vedotin exposure varied. TCRdb's copy holds only in-frame clones and misses some; the assay was immunoSEQ multiplex PCR. The repertoire includes about 21,000 clones, roughly 72% of them detected once, and over 20% sits in the top ten. The sequencing used peripheral blood mononuclear cells (PBMCs), collected at baseline. These receptors came from a human donor with classical Hodgkin lymphoma.

This sequence joins TRBV2 and TRBJ1-1, with TRBD1 identical over 7 bases. This CDR3 region has 13 residues. V shed 10 bases, J shed 10 bases, and the junction held 15 bases outside the gene matches. Germline V gives CDR1 SNHLY, CDR2 FYNNEI. For the CDR3, the DNA is TGTGCCACAACACCTGACAGGGCTACCGGAGCTTTCTTT. Amino acid sequence: CATTPDRATGAFF.

This clone appeared a few times. The V gene is TRBV5-1, the J gene TRBJ1-1; no reliable D call. Germline lookup yields CDR1 SGHRS and CDR2 YFSETQ. The CDR3 runs 20 residues. Deletions cut 3 bases from V and 1 base from J, with 28 bases between. The CDR3 loop reads CASSSYTLRTILLPNTEAFF. CDR3 DNA: TGCGCCAGCAGCTCATACACCCTAAGAACCATATTATTACCGAACACTGAAGCTTTCTTT. The full variable domain, its missing parts supplied by reference TRBV5-1 and TRBJ1-1, is KAGVTQTPRYLIKTRGQQVTLSCSPISGHRSVSWYQQTPGQGLQFLFEYFSETQRNKGNFPGRFSGRQFSNSRSEMNVSTLELGDSALYLCASSSYTLRTILLPNTEAFFGQGTRLTVV.

The chain is built from TRBV10-3 and TRBJ2-3, with TRBD2 identical over 7 bases. V dropped 6 bases and J dropped 3; count of bases not matched to a gene: 6. Germline-derived CDR1 and CDR2 are ENHRY and SYGVKD. The CDR3 spans 14 residues. The CDR3 loop reads CAIRTAGETDTQYF. Written as DNA, the CDR3 is TGTGCCATCAGAACGGCGGGGGAGACAGATACGCAGTATTTT.

The chain joins TRBV10-3 to TRBJ2-7; 7 bases are a match to TRBD2. In germline, CDR1 is ENHRY, CDR2 SYGVKD. After removal of 6 bases from V and 7 bases from J, the junction contained 6 bases not matched to a gene. This CDR3 is built from 12 residues. CDR3 sequence: CAIRETAGEQYF. The CDR3 DNA follows: TGTGCCATCAGAGAAACAGCGGGAGAGCAGTACTTC.

The genes are TRBV21-1 and TRBJ2-7; the D call TRBD1 from the table was never checked on the DNA. TRBV21-1 is tagged as a pseudogene. The CDR3 has 17 residues. The CDR3 bases are TGTGCCAGCAGCAACGAGCGTGGGGACAGGGGGAAGGACGAGCAGTACTTC. It translates to CASSNERGDRGKDEQYF.

This clone was seen once. J is TRBJ1-5 and V is TRBV5-6; 7 nucleotides align to TRBD1. Germline V gives CDR1 SGHDT, CDR2 YYEEEE. The length of the CDR3 is 16 residues. The V segment lost 2 bases and the J segment 0 bases; nucleotides outside the gene matches: 5. Here the CDR3 DNA reads TGTGCCAGCAGCTTTATGACAGGGTATAGCAATCAGCCCCAGCATTTT. Residues: CASSFMTGYSNQPQHF. The entire variable domain, with the rest obtained from reference TRBV5-6 and TRBJ1-5, is as follows: DAGVTQSPTHLIKTRGQQVTLRCSPKSGHDTVSWYQQALGQGPQFIFQYYEEEERQRGNFPDRFSGHQFPNYSSELNVNALLLGDSALYLCASSFMTGYSNQPQHFGDGTRLSIL.

The J gene is TRBJ1-3, the V gene TRBV10-3; D perhaps matches TRBD1 (5 bases). The CDR3 extends over 14 amino acids. The ends were cut back, 11 bases at V and 4 bases at J, with 18 bases in the middle. CDR1 is ENHRY and CDR2 is SYGVKD in the germline V gene. The CDR3 coding sequence is TGTGCCGTCACCGGTCCGGAGGGGGGAAACACCATATATTTT. This codes for CAVTGPEGGNTIYF.

The chain has TRBV7-9 and TRBJ1-2, with 7 bases fitting TRBD1. With 5 bases clipped from V and 3 bases from J, the junction kept 3 bases outside the gene matches. This CDR3 is 13 amino acids long. Germline CDR1 is SEHNR and CDR2 is FQNEAQ (reference sequence). CDR3 loop: CASSPGQYYGYTF. The CDR3 DNA is TGTGCCAGCAGCCCGGGACAGTACTATGGCTACACCTTC. Based on the CDR3 plus reference TRBV7-9 and TRBJ1-2, the full variable domain is DTGVSQNPRHKITKRGQNVTFRCDPISEHNRLYWYRQTLGQGPEFLTYFQNEAQLEKSRLLSDRFSAERPKGSFSTLEIQRTEQGDSAMYLCASSPGQYYGYTFGSGTRLTVV.

This clone has only a few counts. The V call is TRBV19, the J call TRBJ1-6; 8 bases fit TRBD1. The V segment lost 7 bases and the J segment 9 bases; nucleotides outside the gene matches: 11. The CDR3 consists of 15 residues. Germline V gives CDR1 LNHDA, CDR2 SQIVND (reference sequence). This CDR3 reads CASTLTGEGGSPLHF. CDR3 DNA: TGTGCCAGTACCCTGACAGGGGAAGGAGGTTCACCCCTCCACTTT.

The rearrangement joins TRBV6-5 to TRBJ1-5, with TRBD1 as a possible D gene (6 bases). CDR3 size: 15 residues. Germline assignment: CDR1 MNHEY and CDR2 SVGAGI. V was cut by 6 bases and J by 0 bases, with 12 bases left in between. DNA of the CDR3: TGTGCCAGCAGATCACAGGGACTTAGCAATCAGCCCCAGCATTTT. Its translation is CASRSQGLSNQPQHF.

In its sample, this clone was seen once. This chain links TRBV28 with TRBJ2-5; D is perhaps TRBD2 (5 bases). CDR3 size: 15 residues. V lost 3 bases and J 7 bases, leaving 18 bases between the germline ends. Germline V gene lookup returns CDR1 MDHEN and CDR2 SYDVKM. The CDR3 nucleotides read TGTGCCAGCAGTTTCCGGTCTCCTAAGGCGGGGACCCAGTACTTC. It is translated as CASSFRSPKAGTQYF.

This clone was counted a few times. The genes are TRBV6-5 and TRBJ1-5; no reliable D call. The germline V gene encodes CDR1 MNHEY and CDR2 SVGAGI. CDR3 length equals 10 residues. Here the CDR3 reads CQFQVQPQHF. The CDR3 region has the DNA TGTCAGTTCCAAGTCCAGCCCCAGCATTTT.

This clone is medium-sized by share. This sequence joins TRBV5-6 and TRBJ1-1; TRBD1 is a possible D gene (6 bases). Trimming shortened V by 5 bases and J by 4 bases, and 12 bases separated the two germline ends. The CDR3 has 13 residues. Germline assignment: CDR1 SGHDT and CDR2 YYEEEE. In DNA, the CDR3 is TGTGCCAGCAGGGACAGCTTGATCACTGAAGCTTTCTTT. This encodes CASRDSLITEAFF.

The chain employs TRBV6-4 and TRBJ2-3, with D perhaps matching TRBD2 (7 bases). CDR3 length: 14 residues. The germline gives CDR1 MRHNA, CDR2 SNTAGT. The germline V and J ends were trimmed by 2 bases and 2 bases, with 8 bases remaining between them. As DNA, the CDR3 is TGTGCCAGCAGTGACGGGGGGGCCACAGATACGCAGTATTTT. Translating it yields CASSDGGATDTQYF.

This sequence joins TRBV10-1 and TRBJ2-3, with no clear D. Deletions cut 4 bases from V and 2 bases from J, with 7 bases between. Germline-derived CDR1 and CDR2 are WNHNN and SYGVQD (reference sequence). The CDR3 is 13 amino acids. This chain's CDR3 is CASSVDLTDTQYF. CDR3 nucleotide sequence: TGCGCCAGCAGTGTTGATCTCACAGATACGCAGTATTTT.

The rearrangement links TRBV27 to TRBJ1-1; D unresolved. V gave up 4 bases and J gave up 2 bases, with 8 bases separating them. Germline-derived CDR1 and CDR2 are MNHEY and SMNVEV (reference sequence). This CDR3 region has 13 residues. CDR3 DNA sequence: TGTGCCAGCAGTTCTGGGGATAACACTGAAGCTTTCTTT. This sequence encodes CASSSGDNTEAFF.

The V gene is TRBV6-6, the J gene TRBJ2-2, with D perhaps matching TRBD2 (5 bases). Germline values: CDR1 MNHNY, CDR2 SVGAGI (reference sequence). The CDR3 runs 14 residues. The V and J ends lost 6 bases and 6 bases respectively, with 14 bases between them. This CDR3 is CASSWTSGAGELFF. In DNA, the CDR3 is TGTGCCAGCAGCTGGACCTCCGGGGCCGGGGAGCTGTTTTTT.

This clone was seen a single time. This chain uses TRBV19 with TRBJ1-2; TRBD1 aligns across 8 bases. The CDR3 totals 11 residues. The V gene end was trimmed by 4 bases and the J gene end by 14 bases; junction bases not matched to a gene: 6. The germline V gene has CDR1 LNHDA and CDR2 SQIVND (reference sequence). The CDR3 region has the DNA TGTGCCAGTAGTAACCGGGACAGGAATACCTTC. It translates to CASSNRDRNTF.

The chain carries TRBV4-3 and TRBJ2-7, with TRBD2 matching over 11 bases. Germline-derived CDR1 and CDR2 are LGHNA and YSLEER. The trim removed 6 bases at V and 2 bases at J, leaving 6 bases unmatched. The CDR3 runs 15 residues. CDR3: CASSPGLAEAYEQYF. The CDR3 DNA reads TGCGCCAGCAGTCCGGGACTAGCGGAGGCCTACGAGCAGTACTTC.

This rearrangement joins TRBV5-1 to TRBJ1-6; 7 bases agree with TRBD1. V was pared by 0 bases and J by 8 bases, with 5 bases of the junction left unmatched. The CDR3 is 15 residues long. Looked up from germline, CDR1 is SGHRS and CDR2 is YFSETQ. The CDR3 sequence is CASSLGDRAYSPLHF. The CDR3, as DNA: TGCGCCAGCAGCTTGGGAGACAGGGCTTATTCACCCCTCCACTTT.

The chain couples TRBV27 to TRBJ1-3, with D perhaps matching TRBD1 (5 bases). The germline gives CDR1 MNHEY, CDR2 SMNVEV (reference sequence). With 5 bases removed from V and 5 bases from J, the gap between germline ends came to 13 bases. The CDR3 contains 14 residues. The CDR3 DNA follows: TGTGCCAGCAGTCCTAATATGGACAGAAACACCATATATTTT. Encoded protein: CASSPNMDRNTIYF.

The J gene is TRBJ2-5, the V gene TRBV10-3, with TRBD1 as a possible D gene (5 bases). This CDR3 is 13 amino acids long. V lost 4 bases to trimming and J lost 1 base, with 7 bases between them. Germline assignment: CDR1 ENHRY and CDR2 SYGVKD. The CDR3 loop is CAISAGFQETQYF. The CDR3 DNA sequence: TGTGCCATCAGTGCAGGGTTCCAAGAGACCCAGTACTTC.

The V call is TRBV6-5, the J call TRBJ1-4, with D maybe TRBD1 (6 bases). Deletions cut 7 bases from V and 7 bases from J, with 19 bases between. The CDR3 runs 15 residues. Germline CDR1 MNHEY, CDR2 SVGAGI. CDR3 bases: TGTGCCAGCATCAAACGGAGGGGGGCGGGTGAAAAACTGTTTTTT. Translating it yields CASIKRRGAGEKLFF.